The clone carrying this TCR beta chain was recorded a few times. Its antigen is still unknown. Described time point: pre-sensitization, week 0. Treatment described: therapeutic diphenylcyclopropenone sensitization with weekly scalp DPC. The data were obtained in a study of human T cells and chemical hapten exposure. Study information: TCR yields differed between samples (mainly from small differences in pooled library volume). Findings of the study overall: It was expanded TCRs that formed significantly more large CDR3 similarity clusters than controls did.

The study used a library that attached unique molecular identifiers to individual cDNA molecules. In the original processing: Per-sample TCR counts ranged from about 20,000 to 750,000, median about 100,000. TCRdb reanalysed the RACE reads using MiXCR and keeps one entry per CDR3 protein. These V and J calls originate from TCRdb's pipeline instead of the authors' own analysis. Among more than 55,000 distinct CDR3 sequences listed, approximately 10% were seen once. This clonotype originated in a man aged 35 to 55 with alopecia areata. Some clones in this sample may be carry-over from other donors' samples. This material consisted of whole blood, taken in connection with sensitization to the hapten diphenylcyclopropenone (DPC).

The CDR3 sequence is CASSHPGGVSTDTQYF. Written as DNA, the CDR3 is TGTGCCAGCAGCCACCCAGGGGGGGTAAGCACAGATACGCAGTATTTT. The rearrangement joins TRBV5-4 to TRBJ2-3; D tentatively reads TRBD1 or TRBD2 (7 bases each). Germline V lookup: CDR1 SGHNT, CDR2 YYREEE (reference sequence). Trimming took 4 bases from V and 0 from J, leaving 15 bases between them. The CDR3 sequence is 16 residues long.